The text below deals with one T cell receptor (beta chain). No antigen is known for it. The length of the CDR3 is 13 residues. Germline V gene data show CDR1 as DFQATT and CDR2 as SNEGSKA (reference sequence). These data come from a study of monozygotic twins with inflammatory bowel disease. Regarding the study as a whole: Limited statistical power may explain no repertoire similarity difference between concordant and discordant twins.

UMIs were attached via template switching, each with a 6-nucleotide sample barcode. Using the 5' RACE reads, TCRdb records one entry per CDR3 protein without DNA. Its listing shows about 160,000 distinct CDR3 sequences. Whole blood served as the source of total RNA, and no T cell sorting took place. Sequencing input: blood. This chain uses TRBV20-1 with TRBJ1-1; the D call of TRBD1 rests on TCRdb alone, since no DNA is present to check it. The sequence was collected from a human donor with ulcerative colitis or Crohn's disease, or a healthy co-twin of an affected twin (not recorded which). The CDR3 spells CSARGQGGAEAFF.